This is a list of T cell receptor beta chains from one sample in a study of tumor-infiltrating lymphocytes in localized non-small cell lung cancer. Profiling relied on immunoSEQ multiplex PCR, and the TCRdb table lists in-frame clones only, not all of them. The sample lists thousands of clones, around 70% seen once, with 30% in the top ten. The sample comprised lung tumor tissue. The receptors come from a human donor with non-small cell lung cancer. CDR3s include the opening cysteine and the closing phenylalanine or tryptophan. D genes are given only for firm matches. A row's size may be missing; if present it is once, few, many or a size class.

TGTGCCAGCTCACCGTACAGGGTAACTGAAGCTTTCTTT	CASSPYRVTEAFF	.	.	TRBV18	TRBJ1-1
TGTGCCAGCAGCTCACAGGGGGCGGGATATAATTCACCCCTCCACTTT	CASSSQGAGYNSPLHF	TRBD1	.	TRBV5-4	TRBJ1-6
TGCGCCAGCAGCTTGACGGGACAGGGAAATGAAAAACTGTTTTTT	CASSLTGQGNEKLFF	TRBD1	few	TRBV5-1	TRBJ1-4
TGTGCCAGCTCACCACCGCTTATGGGGGCGAGTAATGAGCAGTTCTTC	CASSPPLMGASNEQFF	.	.	TRBV18	TRBJ2-1
TGTGCCAGCAGTCCCCAGGTCTCCTACGAGCAGTACTTC	CASSPQVSYEQYF	.	.	TRBV25-1	TRBJ2-7
TGTGCCAGCAGCTACTCTGGGGCCAACGTCCTGACTTTC	CASSYSGANVLTF	.	.	TRBV6-5	TRBJ2-6
TGTGCCAGCAGCCAAGCCGGGGGACAGACCTACGAGCAGTACTTC	CASSQAGGQTYEQYF	.	.	TRBV4-2	TRBJ2-7
TGTGCCAGCAGCGTAGGCGCGGGACAGGCTTCGTACGAGCAGTACTTC	CASSVGAGQASYEQYF	TRBD1	few	TRBV9	TRBJ2-7
TGCGCCAGCAGTGAAGGGGACATGGGTCGAGGGGATGAGCAGTTCTTC	CASSEGDMGRGDEQFF	.	.	TRBV10-1	TRBJ2-1
TGCGCCAGCAGCCAAGATCGGGGAGGCACCTACACTAACCCCTACGAGCAGTACTTC	CASSQDRGGTYTNPYEQYF	.	.	TRBV4-1	TRBJ2-7
TGTGCCAGCAGCCCAAACTACCTTAGCACAGATACGCAGTATTTT	CASSPNYLSTDTQYF	.	.	TRBV7-3	TRBJ2-3
TGTGCCAGCAGCTATACGTCAGGGGGCCAAGAGACCCAGTACTTC	CASSYTSGGQETQYF	TRBD1	.	TRBV5-4	TRBJ2-5
TGTGCCAGCAGTGAAGCGAGACAGGGTGAGCAGTTCTTC	CASSEARQGEQFF	TRBD1	.	TRBV2	TRBJ2-1
TGTGCCAGCAGCTTAAGGGGGGATGGGGAAAAACTGTTTTTT	CASSLRGDGEKLFF	.	.	TRBV7-6	TRBJ1-4
TGTGCCAGCTCACCAGGGGCAGAAAGGGGCGAGCAGTACTTC	CASSPGAERGEQYF	.	.	TRBV18	TRBJ2-7
TGTGCCAGCAGCCCAAGTGGGCGGGACGGTGGTGGCACTGAAGCTTTCTTT	CASSPSGRDGGGTEAFF	.	.	TRBV4-2	TRBJ1-1
TGTGCCAGCAGACCCGACGTGTCCTACTCCTACGAGCAGTACTTC	CASRPDVSYSYEQYF	.	few	TRBV7-2	TRBJ2-7
TGTGCCCTAAAGAAACAGGATACGCAGTATTTT	CALKKQDTQYF	.	.	TRBV7-9	TRBJ2-3
TGTGCCAGCAGTTACGGGCCGCACACCGGGGAGCTGTTTTTT	CASSYGPHTGELFF	.	.	TRBV6-5	TRBJ2-2
TGTGCCAGCAGCCCCCGTTTTGTGACTAGCGGGGGCCTGAATGAGCAGTTCTTC	CASSPRFVTSGGLNEQFF	TRBD2	.	TRBV7-2	TRBJ2-1
TGCAGCGTTGGGTCGGCAGGGGGCTCCTACGAGCAGTACTTC	CSVGSAGGSYEQYF	TRBD1	.	TRBV29-1	TRBJ2-7
TGCGCCAGCAGCCTAGCGGGCTATGAAAAACTGTTTTTT	CASSLAGYEKLFF	.	.	TRBV5-1	TRBJ1-4
TGTGCCAGTAGTGTCGGAATGAACACTGAAGCTTTCTTT	CASSVGMNTEAFF	.	few	TRBV19	TRBJ1-1
TGTGCCAGCAGCTTGAAGGGGGCAACTCGAAATTCACCCCTCCACTTT	CASSLKGATRNSPLHF	TRBD1	few	TRBV5-6	TRBJ1-6